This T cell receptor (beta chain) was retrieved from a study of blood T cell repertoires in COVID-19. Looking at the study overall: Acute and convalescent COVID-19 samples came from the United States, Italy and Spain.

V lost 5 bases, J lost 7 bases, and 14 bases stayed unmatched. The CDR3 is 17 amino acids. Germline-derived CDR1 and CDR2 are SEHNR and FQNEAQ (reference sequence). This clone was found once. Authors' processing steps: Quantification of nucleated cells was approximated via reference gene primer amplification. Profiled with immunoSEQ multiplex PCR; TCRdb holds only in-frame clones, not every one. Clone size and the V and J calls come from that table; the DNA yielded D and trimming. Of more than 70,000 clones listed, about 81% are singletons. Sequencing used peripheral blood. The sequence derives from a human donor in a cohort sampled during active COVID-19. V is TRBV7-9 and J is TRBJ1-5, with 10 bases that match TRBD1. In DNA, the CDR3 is TGTGCCAGCAGCAGAGAGATCCCGGGACAGGGGAGGCAGCCCCAGCATTTT. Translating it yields CASSREIPGQGRQPQHF.